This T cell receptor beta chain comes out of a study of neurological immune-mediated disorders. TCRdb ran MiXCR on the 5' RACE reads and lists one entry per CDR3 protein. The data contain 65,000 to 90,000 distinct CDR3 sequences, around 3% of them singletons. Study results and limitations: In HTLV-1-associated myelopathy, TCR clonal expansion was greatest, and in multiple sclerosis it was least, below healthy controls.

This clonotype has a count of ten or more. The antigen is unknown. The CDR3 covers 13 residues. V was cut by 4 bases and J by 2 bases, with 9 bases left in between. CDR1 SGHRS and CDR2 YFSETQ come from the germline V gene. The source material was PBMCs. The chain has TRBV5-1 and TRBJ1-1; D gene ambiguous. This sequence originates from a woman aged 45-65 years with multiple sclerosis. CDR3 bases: TGCGCCAGCAGCCCCGACCCCAACACTGAAGCTTTCTTT. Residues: CASSPDPNTEAFF.